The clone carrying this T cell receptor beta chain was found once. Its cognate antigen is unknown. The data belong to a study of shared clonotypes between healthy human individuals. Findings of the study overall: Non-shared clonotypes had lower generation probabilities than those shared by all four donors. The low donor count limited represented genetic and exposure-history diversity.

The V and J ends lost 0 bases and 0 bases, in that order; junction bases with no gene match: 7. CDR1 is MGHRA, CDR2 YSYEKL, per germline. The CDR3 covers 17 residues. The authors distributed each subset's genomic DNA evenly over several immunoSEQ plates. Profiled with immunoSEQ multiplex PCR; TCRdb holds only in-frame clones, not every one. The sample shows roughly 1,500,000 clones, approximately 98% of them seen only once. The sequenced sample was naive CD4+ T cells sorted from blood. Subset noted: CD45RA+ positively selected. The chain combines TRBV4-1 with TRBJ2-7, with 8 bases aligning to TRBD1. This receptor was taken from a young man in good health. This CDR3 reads CASSQDKRTGGSYEQYF. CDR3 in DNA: TGCGCCAGCAGCCAAGATAAGAGAACAGGGGGCTCCTACGAGCAGTACTTC.